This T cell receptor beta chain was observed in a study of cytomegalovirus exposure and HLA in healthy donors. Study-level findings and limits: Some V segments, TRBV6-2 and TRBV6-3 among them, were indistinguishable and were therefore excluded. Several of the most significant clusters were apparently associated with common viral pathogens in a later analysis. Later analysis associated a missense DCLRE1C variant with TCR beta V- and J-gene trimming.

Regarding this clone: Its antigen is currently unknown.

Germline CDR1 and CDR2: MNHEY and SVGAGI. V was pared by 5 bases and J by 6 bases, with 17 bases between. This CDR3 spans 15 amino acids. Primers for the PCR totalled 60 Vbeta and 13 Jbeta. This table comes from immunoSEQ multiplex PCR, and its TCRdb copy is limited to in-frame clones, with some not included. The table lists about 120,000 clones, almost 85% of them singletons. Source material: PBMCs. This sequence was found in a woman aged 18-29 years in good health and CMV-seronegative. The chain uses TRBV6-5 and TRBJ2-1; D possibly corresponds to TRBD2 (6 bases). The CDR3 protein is CASSRLVSFANEQFF. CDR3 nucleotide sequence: TGTGCCAGCAGTCGACTAGTGAGTTTTGCCAATGAGCAGTTCTTC.